Listed here are 15 T cell receptor beta chains from one sample, sequenced in a study of T-cell reconstitution after alpha-beta-depleted transplantation in children. A library of TCRbeta sequences, prepared with unique molecular identifiers, was generated. TCRdb re-called the PCR reads with MiXCR, one entry per CDR3 protein. The sample lists roughly 120,000 distinct CDR3 sequences; about 9.4% were seen once. Sequenced here: PBMCs from the stem cell graft donor, sampled from the stem cell graft. The receptors derive from a human donor who donated a stem cell graft to a child with acute lymphoblastic leukemia.

In this sample, this clonotype turned up many times. V usage is TRBV5-5 and J usage is TRBJ2-1; D uncertain. The CDR3 is 16 residues long. Germline CDR1 reads SGHKS; CDR2 reads YYEKEE (reference sequence). V lost 4 bases and J lost 0, with 14 bases in between. The CDR3 spells CASSISYHVSYNEQFF. The CDR3 coding sequence is TGTGCCAGCAGCATCAGTTACCATGTCTCCTACAATGAGCAGTTCTTC.

This clonotype was observed a few times. The chain is built from TRBV9 and TRBJ2-3; no clear D gene. In germline, CDR1 is SGDLS, CDR2 YYNGEE. The V end lost 3 bases, the J end lost 1 base, and 9 bases lay between the germline ends. The CDR3 runs to 14 residues. CDR3 coding DNA: TGTGCCAGCAGCGATAGTTATCGCACAGATACGCAGTATTTT. This sequence encodes CASSDSYRTDTQYF.

This clonotype was recorded at least ten times. The genes are TRBV25-1 and TRBJ2-5, with a possible D match to TRBD1 (5 bases). V was pared by 0 bases and J by 5 bases, with 13 bases between. Germline V lookup: CDR1 MGHDK, CDR2 SYGVNS. This CDR3 spans 15 amino acids. The CDR3 DNA reads as TGTGCCAGCAGTGAATATAGGGGCGGTCTGGAGACCCAGTACTTC. Residues: CASSEYRGGLETQYF.

This clonotype was detected many times. This chain uses TRBV10-3 with TRBJ2-7; D is ambiguous. This CDR3 is built from 16 residues. Germline CDR1 is ENHRY and CDR2 is SYGVKD. V was cut by 2 bases and J by 3 bases, with 17 bases left in between. The CDR3 loop reads CAISEGELFLGYEQYF. The CDR3 region has the DNA TGTGCCATCAGTGAGGGAGAATTATTCTTGGGCTACGAGCAGTACTTC.

This clonotype was recorded many times. The rearrangement joins TRBV5-5 to TRBJ1-5; no reliable D call. The CDR3 has 14 residues. V was cut by 0 bases and J by 3 bases, with 7 bases left in between. The germline V gene has CDR1 SGHKS and CDR2 YYEKEE (reference sequence). The CDR3 nucleotides are TGTGCCAGCAGCTTGGTCGGGGACAATCAGCCCCAGCATTTT. The encoded protein is CASSLVGDNQPQHF.

This clonotype was detected many times. This chain's CDR3 is CASNSLYSNQPQHF. The CDR3 DNA reads TGTGCCAGCAACTCGCTCTATAGCAATCAGCCCCAGCATTTT. The chain recombines TRBV7-9 with TRBJ1-5; unclear D gene. The CDR3 loop spans 14 amino acids. The germline gives CDR1 SEHNR, CDR2 FQNEAQ (reference sequence). V was shortened by 7 bases and J by 0 bases, with 10 bases between the two germline ends.

This clonotype was recorded many times. This chain joins TRBV28 and TRBJ2-3; possibly TRBD1 for D (6 bases). CDR3 length: 16 residues. V was cut by 9 bases and J by 1 base, with 20 bases left in between. From germline, CDR1 is MDHEN and CDR2 SYDVKM. The CDR3, as DNA: TGTGCCAGTGTGCAGGGGAGTTTTCAGGGCACAGATACGCAGTATTTT. Translating it yields CASVQGSFQGTDTQYF.

The sample holds many counts of this clonotype. The chain carries TRBV24-1 and TRBJ2-2; no firm D call. Trimming took 1 base from V and 1 from J, leaving 6 bases between them. CDR3 length: 15 residues. Per germline, CDR1 KGHDR and CDR2 SFDVKD. CDR3 loop: CATSDFQRNTGELFF. DNA for the CDR3: TGTGCCACCAGTGATTTCCAGAGGAACACCGGGGAGCTGTTTTTT.

This clonotype was seen repeatedly, ten times or more. The V and J genes are TRBV20-1 and TRBJ1-1; D may be TRBD1 (5 bases). The length of the CDR3 is 15 residues. Germline lookup yields CDR1 DFQATT and CDR2 SNEGSKA (reference sequence). V was clipped by 2 bases and J by 3 bases, with 16 bases between them. For the CDR3, the DNA is TGCAGTGCTAGAAACTACAGGTACCTGGACACTGAAGCTTTCTTT. Its protein product is CSARNYRYLDTEAFF.

This clonotype has a count of ten or more. This chain uses TRBV25-1 with TRBJ1-4; the D gene is possibly TRBD1 (6 bases). Between the trimmed V and J ends, which lost 4 bases and 11 bases, there was a span of 17 bases. Per germline, CDR1 MGHDK and CDR2 SYGVNS. This CDR3 is built from 14 residues. The CDR3 loop is CASSVGQGRGKLFF. The CDR3 DNA reads TGTGCCAGCAGTGTTGGGCAGGGGAGAGGGAAACTGTTTTTT.

The table lists this clonotype with many counts. The rearrangement joins TRBV7-2 to TRBJ2-5; D is possibly TRBD2 (5 bases). CDR3 length: 14 amino acids. The germline V gene has CDR1 SGHTA and CDR2 FQGNSA. Trimming shortened V by 5 bases and J by 5 bases, and 15 bases separated the two germline ends. CDR3 protein: CASSAVVTGETQYF. DNA of the CDR3: TGTGCCAGCAGCGCGGTGGTTACGGGGGAGACCCAGTACTTC.

This clonotype was observed at least ten times. The chain joins TRBV20-1 to TRBJ2-1; D call uncertain. Germline V lookup: CDR1 DFQATT, CDR2 SNEGSKA (reference sequence). This CDR3 has 15 amino acids. V dropped 0 bases and J dropped 1 base, with 10 bases sitting between them. The CDR3 loop is CSARDLARSYNEQFF. The CDR3 DNA sequence: TGCAGTGCTAGAGATCTGGCACGTTCCTACAATGAGCAGTTCTTC.

This clonotype has ten or more counts. The V gene is TRBV6-1, the J gene TRBJ2-2, with 7 positions matching TRBD2. Per the germline V gene, CDR1 is MNHNS and CDR2 is SASEGT. This CDR3 is 13 amino acids long. Germline trimming cut 6 bases from V and 9 bases from J; bases unmatched to any gene: 7. CDR3 sequence: CASSREGMRELFF. DNA of the CDR3: TGTGCCAGCAGCAGGGAGGGAATGCGGGAGCTGTTTTTT.

This clonotype was counted a few times. With a much larger clone just one base away, this may be a read error. V and J are TRBV12-3 or TRBV12-4 and TRBJ2-2; maybe TRBD1 (6 bases). The CDR3 extends over 16 amino acids. The V end was cut by 5 bases, the J end by 0 bases, with 13 bases between. The CDR3 loop reads CASSPLQGSNTGELFF. The CDR3 nucleotides read TGTGCCAGCAGTCCCCTCCAGGGGTCGAACACCGGGGAGCTGTTTTTT.

This clonotype was seen ten or more times. The J gene is TRBJ2-3, the V gene TRBV9; 12 bases line up with TRBD2. The CDR3 loop spans 14 amino acids. Germline V gene lookup returns CDR1 SGDLS and CDR2 YYNGEE. V trimming: 6 bases; J trimming: 6 bases; junction bases outside the gene matches: 5. In nucleotides, the CDR3 is TGTGCCAGCACCAGGACTAGCGGGGATGATACGCAGTATTTT. The encoded protein is CASTRTSGDDTQYF.